This record covers a single TCR beta chain. The target antigen is unknown. This specimen comes from a study of early T cells in non-severe SARS-CoV-2 infection. Study-wide background: Bulk RNA from unsorted whole blood was sequenced; chains were unpaired.

General observations from the study: There was a bias toward anti-spike CD8 responses in VDJdb matching, which missed private and CD4 specificities.

The CDR3 is made up of 14 amino acids. Trimming left V 6 bases short and J 0 bases short, with 14 bases between. Germline CDR1 reads DFQATT; CDR2 reads SNEGSKA (reference sequence). Individual cDNA molecules were tagged with unique molecular identifiers. TCRdb recomputed calls from the 5' RACE reads with MiXCR, one row per CDR3 protein. Here the sample spans roughly 60,000 distinct CDR3 sequences, about an eighth being singletons. The V and J genes are TRBV20-1 and TRBJ2-5, with D perhaps matching TRBD2 (5 bases). The specimen was whole blood. This sequence originates from an adult who was a healthcare worker with PCR-confirmed SARS-CoV-2 infection or an uninfected control (not recorded which). CDR3 protein: CSAPWGVYQETQYF. CDR3 in DNA: TGCAGTGCCCCCTGGGGAGTTTACCAAGAGACCCAGTACTTC.